This is a list of T cell receptor beta chains from one sample in a study of shared clonotypes between healthy human individuals. TCRdb's table, derived via immunoSEQ multiplex PCR, lists solely in-frame clones and lacks some. The data hold hundreds of thousands of clones, with 90% to 95% observed a single time. The sequencing sample was made of naive CD8+ T cells sorted from blood. The origin of the receptors is a woman aged 25 to 39 in good health. CDR3s include the opening cysteine and the closing phenylalanine or tryptophan. The D gene is left open where the match is weak. The size of a clone is reported for some rows only, either as once, few or many, or as a class for expanded clones.

J,size,length,V,D,CDR3,DNA
TRBJ2-7,NA,15,TRBV27,TRBD2,CASSLISGRANEQYF,TGTGCCAGCAGTCTGATAAGCGGGAGGGCCAACGAGCAGTACTTC
TRBJ2-7,NA,14,TRBV9,TRBD1,CASSEDRGSYEQYF,TGTGCCAGCAGCGAGGACAGGGGTTCCTACGAGCAGTACTTC
TRBJ2-7,NA,13,TRBV13,TRBD2,CASSPGLAYEQYF,TGTGCCAGCAGCCCAGGACTAGCCTACGAGCAGTACTTC
TRBJ1-1,NA,13,TRBV5-5,NA,CASSLDVNTEAFF,TGTGCCAGCAGCTTGGATGTGAACACTGAAGCTTTCTTT
TRBJ2-7,NA,12,TRBV30,NA,CAWGQFSYEQYF,TGTGCCTGGGGACAGTTCTCCTACGAGCAGTACTTC
TRBJ1-2,NA,15,TRBV6-1,NA,CASSGPDILWYGYTF,TGTGCCAGCAGTGGACCGGACATCCTTTGGTATGGCTACACCTTC
TRBJ2-7,NA,16,TRBV30,TRBD2,CAWSVGTSGPAYEQYF,TGTGCCTGGAGTGTGGGGACTAGCGGGCCCGCCTACGAGCAGTACTTC
TRBJ2-5,once,15,TRBV19,NA,CASSSRDQSGETQYF,TGTGCCAGTAGCTCCCGGGACCAATCTGGGGAGACCCAGTACTTC
TRBJ2-7,NA,15,TRBV5-6,TRBD2,CASSPGLSETYEQYF,TGTGCCAGCAGCCCGGGACTATCAGAGACCTACGAGCAGTACTTC
TRBJ2-7,NA,16,TRBV2,NA,CASSEALRGASYEQYF,TGTGCCAGCAGTGAAGCGCTTCGAGGGGCCTCCTACGAGCAGTACTTC
TRBJ1-1,NA,13,TRBV5-4,NA,CASSARENTEAFF,TGTGCCAGCAGCGCCCGGGAGAACACTGAAGCTTTCTTT
TRBJ1-2,NA,14,TRBV30,NA,CAWSGADGDYGYTF,TGTGCCTGGAGTGGAGCGGACGGTGACTATGGCTACACCTTC
TRBJ2-7,NA,14,TRBV19,TRBD2,CASSLSGESYEQYF,TGTGCCAGTAGTTTGAGCGGGGAATCCTACGAGCAGTACTTC
TRBJ2-7,NA,11,TRBV19,NA,CATGLIYEQYF,TGTGCCACCGGACTTATCTACGAGCAGTACTTC
TRBJ2-7,NA,14,TRBV7-9,NA,CASSLERESFEQYF,TGTGCCAGCAGCTTAGAACGGGAGAGCTTCGAGCAGTACTTC
TRBJ2-1,NA,14,TRBV5-6,NA,CASSSWTVSDEQFF,TGTGCCAGCAGCTCGTGGACAGTCAGCGATGAGCAGTTCTTC
TRBJ2-1,once,17,TRBV5-8,TRBD2,CASSGTSGHGVWNEQFF,TGTGCCAGCAGCGGGACTAGCGGACATGGGGTTTGGAATGAGCAGTTCTTC
TRBJ1-5,NA,15,TRBV2,NA,CASSERGFTNQPQHF,TGTGCCAGCAGTGAAAGGGGGTTTACCAATCAGCCCCAGCATTTT
TRBJ2-7,NA,15,TRBV11-1,TRBD1,CASSLAYRGTDEQYF,TGTGCCAGCAGCTTAGCGTACAGGGGAACGGACGAGCAGTACTTC
TRBJ1-1,NA,14,TRBV10-2,NA,CASSDPNGRAEAFF,TGCGCCAGCAGTGACCCTAATGGGCGGGCTGAAGCTTTCTTT
TRBJ2-3,NA,14,TRBV9,NA,CASSVGEGTDTQYF,TGTGCCAGCAGCGTAGGGGAGGGCACAGATACGCAGTATTTT
TRBJ2-7,NA,13,TRBV9,NA,CASSVGGSSEQYF,TGTGCCAGCAGCGTAGGAGGGTCCTCCGAGCAGTACTTC
TRBJ2-7,NA,13,TRBV27,NA,CASSQLGSYEQYF,TGTGCCAGCAGCCAACTAGGGTCCTACGAGCAGTACTTC
TRBJ2-2,NA,15,TRBV2,NA,CASSEFLKIGGELFF,TGTGCCAGCAGTGAATTTCTGAAAATTGGAGGGGAGCTGTTTTTT
TRBJ2-5,once,13,TRBV7-6,NA,CASSFRVQETQYF,TGTGCCAGCAGCTTCCGGGTGCAAGAGACCCAGTACTTC
TRBJ2-1,once,12,TRBV27,NA,CASEGPANEQFF,TGTGCCAGCGAGGGACCCGCCAATGAGCAGTTCTTC
TRBJ2-2,NA,11,TRBV2,NA,CASSGTGELFF,TGTGCCAGCAGTGGTACGGGGGAGCTGTTTTTT
TRBJ2-7,once,13,TRBV15,NA,CATSGETAYEQYF,TGTGCCACCAGCGGAGAGACAGCCTACGAGCAGTACTTC
TRBJ2-7,NA,12,TRBV5-6,NA,CASSLGGYEQYF,TGTGCCAGCAGCTTGGGAGGATACGAGCAGTACTTC
TRBJ2-7,NA,16,TRBV4-1,NA,CASSQLPGGGSYEQYF,TGCGCCAGCAGCCAACTACCCGGTGGGGGGTCATACGAGCAGTACTTC
TRBJ1-2,few,13,TRBV30,NA,CAWSLGVNYGYTF,TGTGCCTGGAGTCTGGGAGTAAACTATGGCTACACCTTC
TRBJ2-1,NA,13,TRBV5-6,NA,CASSLANATPRFF,TGTGCCAGCAGCTTGGCCAACGCGACCCCGCGGTTCTTC
TRBJ2-7,once,14,TRBV28,TRBD2,CASTLTSEYYEQYF,TGTGCCAGCACTTTGACTAGCGAGTACTACGAGCAGTACTTC
TRBJ1-2,NA,14,TRBV27,NA,CASSFAPMGYGYTF,TGTGCCAGCAGTTTTGCCCCAATGGGGTATGGCTACACCTTC
TRBJ1-5,NA,16,TRBV19,NA,CASSLGPALYNQPQHF,TGTGCCAGTAGTTTAGGACCAGCACTATACAATCAGCCCCAGCATTTT
TRBJ2-7,NA,15,TRBV2,NA,CASSDVPAGTYEQYF,TGTGCCAGCAGTGACGTCCCGGCAGGGACCTACGAGCAGTACTTC
TRBJ2-1,NA,15,TRBV5-6,NA,CASSETGVPYNEQFF,TGTGCCAGCAGCGAGACAGGAGTACCGTACAATGAGCAGTTCTTC
TRBJ1-2,NA,17,TRBV28,NA,CASSPGGRTFKRFGYTF,TGTGCCAGCAGTCCCGGCGGCAGGACGTTTAAGCGGTTTGGCTACACCTTC
TRBJ2-1,NA,16,TRBV27,TRBD1,CASSLVGTGFGNEQFF,TGTGCCAGCAGTTTAGTCGGGACAGGGTTCGGGAATGAGCAGTTCTTC
TRBJ2-1,NA,13,TRBV27,NA,CASSSNGVAEQFF,TGTGCCAGCAGTTCGAACGGAGTTGCGGAGCAGTTCTTC
TRBJ2-6,once,17,TRBV19,NA,CASRPGPLGPGANVLTF,TGTGCCAGTAGACCAGGCCCTCTCGGACCTGGGGCCAACGTCCTGACTTTC
TRBJ2-1,once,12,TRBV7-8,NA,CASMGSYNEQFF,TGTGCCAGCATGGGCTCCTACAATGAGCAGTTCTTC
TRBJ2-3,NA,16,TRBV29-1,TRBD2,CSVEGLAGGSTDTQYF,TGCAGCGTTGAAGGTCTAGCGGGAGGAAGCACAGATACGCAGTATTTT
TRBJ1-1,NA,15,TRBV9,NA,CASSVGEALDTEAFF,TGTGCCAGCAGCGTAGGAGAGGCCCTGGACACTGAAGCTTTCTTT
TRBJ2-7,once,13,TRBV4-1,NA,CASSQERRYEQYF,TGCGCCAGCAGCCAAGAACGTCGGTACGAGCAGTACTTC
TRBJ2-7,NA,14,TRBV27,NA,CASAAGTGTYEQYF,TGTGCCAGCGCCGCCGGGACGGGGACCTACGAGCAGTACTTC
TRBJ2-1,NA,14,TRBV4-1,NA,CASSRSSGYNEQFF,TGCGCCAGCAGCCGATCGTCGGGATACAATGAGCAGTTCTTC
TRBJ1-5,once,14,TRBV27,TRBD1,CASSTDRGLQPQHF,TGTGCCAGCAGTACCGACAGGGGGCTTCAGCCCCAGCATTTT
TRBJ2-3,once,14,TRBV6-5,TRBD2,CASSLAGGADTQYF,TGTGCCAGCAGTCTAGCGGGAGGGGCAGATACGCAGTATTTT
TRBJ2-7,NA,17,TRBV9,TRBD2,CASSVNPRTGGSEEQYF,TGTGCCAGCAGCGTAAATCCCCGGACGGGAGGGTCGGAGGAGCAGTACTTC
TRBJ2-7,NA,13,TRBV19,NA,CASSISEFYEQYF,TGTGCCAGTAGTATATCCGAATTCTACGAGCAGTACTTC
TRBJ2-1,NA,15,TRBV6-4,TRBD1,CASSEGRQGRNEQFF,TGTGCCAGCAGTGAGGGACGACAGGGGAGAAATGAGCAGTTCTTC
TRBJ2-7,NA,14,TRBV2,TRBD2,CASSSRGGLYEQYF,TGTGCCAGCAGTTCCCGGGGGGGCCTCTACGAGCAGTACTTC
TRBJ1-3,NA,16,TRBV5-5,NA,CASSALRQELLGTIYF,TGTGCCAGCAGCGCGCTGAGACAGGAGCTCCTAGGCACCATATATTTT
TRBJ2-7,NA,13,TRBV28,TRBD1,CASAGQGFYEQYF,TGTGCCAGCGCCGGACAGGGGTTCTACGAGCAGTACTTC